This TCR beta chain appears in the sequencing data of a study of blood T cells in healthy people across ages. Study results and caveats: Observed TCR beta diversity showed a strong correlation with the percentage of naive T cells as measured by flow cytometry.

This clonotype was counted many times. As yet, its antigen is unknown. Aged roughly 6 to 100, donors were systemically healthy Caucasians from Russia. Researchers collected roughly 9.8 milliliters of peripheral blood from every single donor. For the second PCR, which ran for about 6 to 11 cycles, a sample-barcoded 5' primer and a J-beta primer mix were used. Each CDR3 protein gets one entry after TCRdb re-called the 5' RACE reads with MiXCR. The top ten hold approximately 7.7% of the sample, which has some 1.5 million distinct CDR3 sequences, 25% to 30% seen once. This CDR3 is built from 13 residues. The germline CDR1 and CDR2 sequences are SQVTM and ANQGSEA. V trimming: 6 bases; J trimming: 1 base; junction bases outside the gene matches: 3.

This TCR was sampled from a woman in her 30s in good health. The sample consisted of blood. This chain connects TRBV29-1 to TRBJ2-5, with 9 bases fitting TRBD1. The CDR3 reads CSVIQGAQETQYF. The DNA of the CDR3 is TGCAGCGTGATACAGGGGGCCCAAGAGACCCAGTACTTC.